This T cell receptor (beta chain) was captured by sequencing in a study of blood T cell repertoires in COVID-19. Study in general: From the United States, Italy and Spain came samples of acute and convalescent COVID-19. PBMCs, B-cell-depleted T cells, or T cells were the source of the cDNA or gDNA that made up the material.

In the original analysis: Amplification of reference gene primers provided the estimated nucleated cell counts. Clones were read by immunoSEQ multiplex PCR, and TCRdb kept only the in-frame ones, dropping some. For V, J and clone size, that table is used; D and trimming come from the DNA. This table has around 120,000 clones, about 86% appearing once. J gave up 4 bases and V 1 base, and 1 base lay outside the gene matches. The CDR3 extends over 13 amino acids. Germline values: CDR1 SGHAT, CDR2 FQDESV (reference sequence). This TCR was sampled from a man between 65 and 85 years old who had recovered from COVID-19. The sequencing input was peripheral blood. The chain employs TRBV11-1 and TRBJ2-7, with 7 bases identical to TRBD2. In DNA form, the CDR3 reads TGTGCCAGCAGCTTAGATAGCGGGTACGAGCAGTACTTC. Its translation: CASSLDSGYEQYF.